One and the same sample provided the 32 T cell receptor beta chains below, sequenced in a study of CXCR4 blockade with PD-1 therapy in pancreatic cancer. Using immunoSEQ multiplex PCR, the repertoire was profiled, and TCRdb retains in-frame clones only, with some absent. The sample contains approximately 18,000 clones, about two thirds of which appear only once. Sequenced sample: tumor tissue. The receptors were sampled from a human donor with pancreatic ductal adenocarcinoma.

The chain is built from TRBV29-1 and TRBJ2-1; unclear D gene. V gave up 5 bases and J gave up 5 bases, with 10 bases separating them. Germline CDR1 and CDR2: SQVTM and ANQGSEA. The length of the CDR3 is 12 residues. CDR3 sequence reads: CSVRAQDNEQFF. The CDR3 DNA is TGCAGCGTTCGAGCCCAGGACAATGAGCAGTTCTTC.

This rearrangement joins TRBV28 to TRBJ2-3, with D possibly being TRBD2 (5 bases). Trimming removed 2 bases from V and 1 base from J, with 13 bases in between. This CDR3 has 16 residues. Germline V CDR1 and CDR2: MDHEN, SYDVKM. CDR3 protein: CASSLVRLGGTDTQYF. The DNA for the CDR3 is TGTGCCAGCAGTTTAGTGAGACTCGGGGGCACAGATACGCAGTATTTT. The full variable domain, completed using reference TRBV28 and TRBJ2-3, is DVKVTQSSRYLVKRTGEKVFLECVQDMDHENMFWYRQDPGLGLRLIYFSYDVKMKEKGDIPEGYSVSREKKERFSLILESASTNQTSMYLCASSLVRLGGTDTQYFGPGTRLTVL.

The V call is TRBV30, the J call TRBJ2-1; D ambiguous. The germline CDR1 and CDR2 sequences are GTSNPN and SVGIG (reference sequence). V gave up 4 bases and J gave up 12 bases, with 22 bases separating them. The CDR3 is made up of 14 amino acids. CDR3 loop: CAWNQLGTLVGQFF. The CDR3 coding sequence is TGTGCCTGGAACCAACTCGGCACGCTGGTGGGGCAGTTCTTC.

V gene TRBV19 combines with J gene TRBJ2-7; D is unclear. V lost 7 bases and J lost 5, with 9 bases in between. This CDR3 is built from 11 residues. Germline values: CDR1 LNHDA, CDR2 SQIVND (reference sequence). The CDR3 DNA reads TGTGCCAGTAAGAATCGTGACGAGCAGTACTTC. Amino acids: CASKNRDEQYF.

The V call is TRBV28, the J call TRBJ2-1, with TRBD2 matching 8 bases. This CDR3 comprises 14 residues. Per germline, CDR1 MDHEN and CDR2 SYDVKM. Trimming removed 7 bases from V and 6 bases from J; junction bases left unmatched: 8. The CDR3 DNA sequence: TGTGCCAGCATTGCGGGGGGCTCTAGCAATGAGCAGTTCTTC. Protein product: CASIAGGSSNEQFF.

This sequence joins TRBV19 and TRBJ2-1; TRBD2 aligns across 11 bases. CDR1 is LNHDA, CDR2 SQIVND, per germline (reference sequence). J was trimmed by 9 bases and V by 3 bases; bases with no gene match: 10. CDR3 size: 16 residues. This CDR3 is CASSMALAGGRGEQFF. The DNA for the CDR3 is TGTGCCAGTAGTATGGCGCTAGCGGGAGGAAGGGGTGAGCAGTTCTTC.

The chain employs TRBV6-8 and TRBJ2-2; D may be TRBD1 (5 bases). The germline V gene has CDR1 MNHGY and CDR2 SAAAGT. Trimming removed 10 bases from V and 6 bases from J, with 18 bases in between. The CDR3 runs 14 residues. The chain's CDR3 is CATTRQGYPGELFF. The CDR3 DNA follows: TGTGCCACCACCCGGCAGGGATATCCCGGGGAGCTGTTTTTT.

The chain employs TRBV14 and TRBJ2-3; a weak D match, TRBD2 (6 bases). V was cut by 1 base and J by 1 base, with 6 bases left in between. The CDR3 totals 14 residues. Germline V gene lookup returns CDR1 SGHDN and CDR2 FVKESK. The CDR3 DNA sequence: TGTGCCAGCAGCCAAGCGGGAGGCACAGATACGCAGTATTTT. Protein product: CASSQAGGTDTQYF.

The chain combines TRBV6-8 with TRBJ2-3; D may correspond to TRBD1 or TRBD2 (5 bases each). CDR3 length: 13 residues. The germline CDR1 and CDR2 sequences are MNHGY and SAAAGT. V lost 11 bases and J 0 bases, leaving 12 bases between the germline ends. The DNA of the CDR3 is TGTGCCCTCGGGGCGCTAAGCACAGATACGCAGTATTTT. It is translated as CALGALSTDTQYF.

The chain has TRBV6-8 and TRBJ2-7; D remains unclear. V lost 8 bases and J 0 bases, leaving 11 bases between the germline ends. CDR1 is MNHGY, CDR2 SAAAGT, per germline. This CDR3 is 13 amino acids long. This CDR3 reads CASVRPRSYEQYF. CDR3 sequence (DNA): TGTGCCAGCGTGAGACCGCGCTCCTACGAGCAGTACTTC.

Concerning this clone: One junction end does not reproduce the germline sequence, and a read error may be involved. The chain combines TRBV6-8 with TRBJ2-1, with 13 bases fitting TRBD2. CDR1 is MNHGY and CDR2 is SAAAGT in the germline V gene. This CDR3 spans 16 amino acids. CDR3 region: CAISLRTSGRRDEQFF. CDR3 nucleotides: TGTGCCATCAGTCTCCGGACTAGCGGGAGACGGGATGAGCAGTTCTTC.

CDR3: CASSPHRALNTEAFF. The CDR3, as DNA: TGTGCCAGTAGTCCACACAGGGCACTTAACACTGAAGCTTTCTTT. This rearrangement joins TRBV19 to TRBJ1-1; D is possibly TRBD1 (6 bases). CDR3 length: 15 residues. CDR1 is LNHDA and CDR2 is SQIVND in the germline V gene (reference sequence). Trimming took off 5 bases at V and 2 bases at J, with 15 bases between the two ends.

This clone was detected only a few times. The J gene is TRBJ1-4, the V gene TRBV19; D remains unclear. CDR3 length: 12 residues. Germline lookup yields CDR1 LNHDA and CDR2 SQIVND (reference sequence). The V end lost 9 bases, the J end lost 4 bases, and 9 bases lay between the germline ends. DNA for the CDR3: TGTGCCAGCCAGTATCGTAATGAAAAACTGTTTTTT. Translated: CASQYRNEKLFF.

This rearrangement joins TRBV29-1 to TRBJ2-1, with D perhaps matching TRBD1 (6 bases). V lost 1 base and J lost 8, with 9 bases in between. Per the germline V gene, CDR1 is SQVTM and CDR2 is ANQGSEA. CDR3 size: 12 residues. The CDR3 DNA is TGCAGCGTTGAAGCAGGGGATCATGAGCAGTTCTTC. Amino acid sequence: CSVEAGDHEQFF.

DNA of the CDR3: TGTGCCAGTAGTATAGCAGAACTGAGCTCCTACAATGAGCAGTTCTTC. This encodes CASSIAELSSYNEQFF. The V call is TRBV19, the J call TRBJ2-1, with D unresolved. There are 16 residues in the CDR3. Trimming left V 1 base short and J 0 bases short, with 10 bases between. CDR1 is LNHDA, CDR2 SQIVND, per germline (reference sequence). The whole variable domain, remainder taken from reference TRBV19 and TRBJ2-1, is DGGITQSPKYLFRKEGQNVTLSCEQNLNHDAMYWYRQDPGQGLRLIYYSQIVNDFQKGDIAEGYSVSREKKESFPLTVTSAQKNPTAFYLCASSIAELSSYNEQFFGPGTRLTVL.

A single count supports this clone. This chain joins TRBV25-1 and TRBJ2-5, with 8 bases lining up with TRBD2. CDR1 and CDR2 from the germline V gene are MGHDK and SYGVNS. There are 13 residues in the CDR3. With V trimmed by 11 bases and J by 3 bases, 8 bases remained unmatched. The CDR3 loop is CAAGSSGKETQYF. The CDR3 nucleotides read TGTGCCGCAGGTAGTAGCGGGAAAGAGACCCAGTACTTC.

This rearrangement joins TRBV29-1 to TRBJ2-1; TRBD2 aligns across 7 bases. J gave up 8 bases and V 6 bases, and 10 bases lay outside the gene matches. This CDR3 comprises 13 residues. Per the germline V gene, CDR1 is SQVTM and CDR2 is ANQGSEA. CDR3 DNA: TGCAGCGTCGAGAAACTAGCGACGGATGAGCAGTTCTTC. Its protein is CSVEKLATDEQFF.

The genes are TRBV11-3 and TRBJ2-1; no definite D call. CDR3 length equals 16 residues. Trimming took 4 bases from V and 8 from J, leaving 21 bases between them. Per germline, CDR1 SGHNT and CDR2 YENEEA. The CDR3 bases are TGTGCCAGCAGCTCCCAGAATCGCGTCGATCACTATGAGCAGTTCTTC. It is translated as CASSSQNRVDHYEQFF. The entire variable domain, with the rest obtained from reference TRBV11-3 and TRBJ2-1, is as follows: EAGVVQSPRYKIIEKKQPVAFWCNPISGHNTLYWYLQNLGQGPELLIRYENEEAVDDSQLPKDRFSAERLKGVDSTLKIQPAELGDSAVYLCASSSQNRVDHYEQFFGPGTRLTVL.

This clone was picked up one time. The gene calls are TRBV28 and TRBJ1-4, with 9 bases lining up with TRBD1. This CDR3 has 16 amino acids. The V and J ends lost 2 bases and 8 bases, in that order; junction bases with no gene match: 9. Germline V gene sequence: CDR1 MDHEN, CDR2 SYDVKM. The CDR3 here is CASSLAAGTGTEKLFF. CDR3 nucleotide sequence: TGTGCCAGCAGTTTAGCAGCAGGGACAGGGACGGAAAAACTGTTTTTT. The full variable domain, with the rest looked up from reference TRBV28 and TRBJ1-4, is DVKVTQSSRYLVKRTGEKVFLECVQDMDHENMFWYRQDPGLGLRLIYFSYDVKMKEKGDIPEGYSVSREKKERFSLILESASTNQTSMYLCASSLAAGTGTEKLFFGSGTQLSVL.

The J gene is TRBJ2-3, the V gene TRBV19; no definite D call. Per germline, CDR1 LNHDA and CDR2 SQIVND (reference sequence). Trimming pared 6 bases from V and 4 bases from J, leaving 14 bases between. The CDR3 extends over 14 amino acids. CDR3 in amino acids: CASSPTSRADTQYF. The CDR3 DNA sequence: TGTGCCAGTAGCCCGACCTCCCGGGCAGATACGCAGTATTTT. Full variable domain (outside the CDR3, taken from reference TRBV19 and TRBJ2-3): DGGITQSPKYLFRKEGQNVTLSCEQNLNHDAMYWYRQDPGQGLRLIYYSQIVNDFQKGDIAEGYSVSREKKESFPLTVTSAQKNPTAFYLCASSPTSRADTQYFGPGTRLTVL.

The V call is TRBV19, the J call TRBJ1-1; D might be TRBD1 (5 bases). The CDR3 contains 14 residues. The V and J ends lost 4 bases and 4 bases respectively, with 13 bases between them. Germline CDR1 and CDR2: LNHDA and SQIVND (reference sequence). The CDR3 DNA is TGTGCCAGTAGTACCGGGGGGGAGAGCACTGAAGCTTTCTTT. It translates to CASSTGGESTEAFF.

The rearrangement joins TRBV28 to TRBJ1-4, with TRBD1 as a possible D gene (6 bases). The CDR3 totals 14 residues. V lost 8 bases to trimming and J lost 5 bases, with 15 bases between them. Germline V gene data show CDR1 as MDHEN and CDR2 as SYDVKM. The CDR3 DNA sequence: TGTGCCAGCTATCGACAGGCCTCCAATGAAAAACTGTTTTTT. Protein product: CASYRQASNEKLFF.

This clone was found a few times. The chain has TRBV28 and TRBJ2-3, with D perhaps matching TRBD1 (6 bases). The CDR3 covers 15 residues. Germline loops: CDR1 MDHEN, CDR2 SYDVKM. With 5 bases removed from V and 2 bases from J, the gap between germline ends came to 14 bases. The CDR3 region is CASSPRTVYTDTQYF. CDR3 coding DNA: TGTGCCAGCAGTCCCCGGACAGTCTACACAGATACGCAGTATTTT.

V and J are TRBV18 and TRBJ1-6; TRBD1 aligns across 9 bases. V lost 4 bases, J lost 5 bases, and 6 bases stayed unmatched. The CDR3 runs to 16 residues. Germline V gene data show CDR1 as KGHSH and CDR2 as LQKENI. CDR3 coding DNA: TGTGCCAGCTCACAATCCGGGACAGGGAATAATTCACCCCTCCACTTT. It is translated as CASSQSGTGNNSPLHF. The full variable domain, with the rest looked up from reference TRBV18 and TRBJ1-6, is NAGVMQNPRHLVRRRGQEARLRCSPMKGHSHVYWYRQLPEEGLKFMVYLQKENIIDESGMPKERFSAEFPKEGPSILRIQQVVRGDSAAYFCASSQSGTGNNSPLHFGNGTRLTVT.

In DNA form, the CDR3 reads TGCGCCAGCAGCTTGGTCGGGGGTTACGACGAGCAGTACTTC. This encodes CASSLVGGYDEQYF. The chain carries TRBV5-1 and TRBJ2-7; D is possibly TRBD2 (6 bases). Germline V gene sequence: CDR1 SGHRS, CDR2 YFSETQ. The CDR3 extends over 14 amino acids. V dropped 0 bases and J dropped 5 bases, with 12 bases sitting between them.

The chain recombines TRBV15 with TRBJ1-2; 7 nucleotides agree with TRBD1. The CDR3 totals 15 residues. Germline V gene data show CDR1 as LNHNV and CDR2 as YYDKDF (reference sequence). After removal of 3 bases from V and 2 bases from J, the junction contained 6 bases not matched to a gene. CDR3 nucleotide sequence: TGTGCCACCAGCAGGGCTAGACAGGGAAACTATGGCTACACCTTC. It codes for CATSRARQGNYGYTF. Full variable domain (outside the CDR3, taken from reference TRBV15 and TRBJ1-2): DAMVIQNPRYQVTQFGKPVTLSCSQTLNHNVMYWYQQKSSQAPKLLFHYYDKDFNNEADTPDNFQSRRPNTSFCFLDIRSPGLGDTAMYLCATSRARQGNYGYTFGSGTRLTVV.

The rearrangement uses TRBV28 and TRBJ2-7; tentatively, D is TRBD1 (6 bases). The V gene's germline CDR1 is MDHEN and CDR2 SYDVKM. V was cut by 9 bases and J by 3 bases, with 21 bases left in between. The CDR3 loop spans 15 amino acids. The chain's CDR3 is CASYRDTGFDYEQYF. The CDR3 DNA reads TGTGCCAGTTACCGGGACACCGGCTTTGACTACGAGCAGTACTTC.

The chain links TRBV9 to TRBJ1-3; D is unresolved. V lost 0 bases, J lost 0 bases, and 4 bases lay in between. Germline values: CDR1 SGDLS, CDR2 YYNGEE. This CDR3 has 14 amino acids. CDR3 region: CASSVVASGNTIYF. CDR3 bases: TGTGCCAGCAGCGTAGTAGCCTCTGGAAACACCATATATTTT.

This clone was observed once. The CDR3 sequence: CASSYQGLNEQFF. Written as DNA, the CDR3 is TGTGCCAGCAGTTACCAGGGCCTCAATGAGCAGTTCTTC. The V and J genes are TRBV6-8 and TRBJ2-1; TRBD1 is a possible D gene (5 bases). V gave up 2 bases and J gave up 6 bases, with 8 bases separating them. The germline gives CDR1 MNHGY, CDR2 SAAAGT. The length of the CDR3 is 13 residues.

This clone has just a few counts. The rearrangement uses TRBV14 and TRBJ2-1, with D possibly called TRBD1 or TRBD2 (7 bases each). V lost 3 bases, J lost 3 bases, and 15 bases lay in between. There are 16 residues in the CDR3. Germline loops: CDR1 SGHDN, CDR2 FVKESK. CDR3 in DNA: TGTGCCAGCAGCCAGATGGGGAGGGGGCTCTACAATGAGCAGTTCTTC. Translated: CASSQMGRGLYNEQFF. The variable domain in full, completed from reference TRBV14 and TRBJ2-1, reads EAGVTQFPSHSVIEKGQTVTLRCDPISGHDNLYWYRRVMGKEIKFLLHFVKESKQDESGMPNNRFLAERTGGTYSTLKVQPAELEDSGVYFCASSQMGRGLYNEQFFGPGTRLTVL.

This clone was seen a handful of times. The V gene is TRBV11-3, the J gene TRBJ1-3, with TRBD1 matching over 7 bases. With V trimmed by 5 bases and J by 3 bases, 4 bases remained unmatched. Germline CDR1 SGHNT, CDR2 YENEEA. CDR3 length equals 14 residues. This CDR3 is CASSLTGIGNTIYF. The CDR3 nucleotides read TGTGCCAGCAGCCTGACAGGGATTGGAAACACCATATATTTT.

This chain uses TRBV5-1 with TRBJ2-7; weak D call: TRBD1 (5 bases). The CDR3 runs to 15 residues. Trimming cost V 2 bases and J 1 base, with 13 bases left between them. Germline CDR1 reads SGHRS; CDR2 reads YFSETQ. Here the CDR3 reads CASSFDPDRSYEQYF. CDR3 nucleotide sequence: TGCGCCAGCAGCTTCGACCCTGACAGATCCTACGAGCAGTACTTC.